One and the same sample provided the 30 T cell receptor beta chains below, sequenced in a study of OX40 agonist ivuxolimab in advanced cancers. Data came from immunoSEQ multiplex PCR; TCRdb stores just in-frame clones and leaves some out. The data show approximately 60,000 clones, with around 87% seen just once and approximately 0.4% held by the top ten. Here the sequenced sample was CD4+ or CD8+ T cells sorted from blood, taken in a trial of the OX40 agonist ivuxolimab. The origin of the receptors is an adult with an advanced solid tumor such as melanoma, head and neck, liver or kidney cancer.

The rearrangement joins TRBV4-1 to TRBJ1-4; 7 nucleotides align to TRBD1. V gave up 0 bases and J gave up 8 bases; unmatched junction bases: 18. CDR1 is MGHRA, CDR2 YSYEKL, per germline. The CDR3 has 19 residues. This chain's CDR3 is CASSQDHEGAQGIKEKLFF. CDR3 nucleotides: TGCGCCAGCAGCCAAGATCATGAGGGGGCGCAGGGGATTAAGGAAAAACTGTTTTTT.

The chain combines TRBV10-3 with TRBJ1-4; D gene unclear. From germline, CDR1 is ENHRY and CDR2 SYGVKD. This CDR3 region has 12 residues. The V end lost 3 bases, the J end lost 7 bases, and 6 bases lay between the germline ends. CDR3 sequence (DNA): TGTGCCATCAGTGATGTCGGTGAAAAACTGTTTTTT. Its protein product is CAISDVGEKLFF.

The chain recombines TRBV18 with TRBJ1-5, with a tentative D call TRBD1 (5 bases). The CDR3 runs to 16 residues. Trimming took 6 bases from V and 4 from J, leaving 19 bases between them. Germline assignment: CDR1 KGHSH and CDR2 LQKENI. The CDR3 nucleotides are TGTGCCAGCTCGGTCGGGGGGACCACTACTAATCAGCCCCAGCATTTT. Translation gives CASSVGGTTTNQPQHF. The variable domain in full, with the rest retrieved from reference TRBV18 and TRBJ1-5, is NAGVMQNPRHLVRRRGQEARLRCSPMKGHSHVYWYRQLPEEGLKFMVYLQKENIIDESGMPKERFSAEFPKEGPSILRIQQVVRGDSAAYFCASSVGGTTTNQPQHFGDGTRLSIL.

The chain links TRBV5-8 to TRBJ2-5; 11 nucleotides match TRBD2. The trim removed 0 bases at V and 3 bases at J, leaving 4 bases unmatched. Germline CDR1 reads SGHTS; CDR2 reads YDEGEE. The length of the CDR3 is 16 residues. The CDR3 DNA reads TGTGCCAGCAGCTTGGGGGGACTAGCGGAAAAAGAGACCCAGTACTTC. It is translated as CASSLGGLAEKETQYF.

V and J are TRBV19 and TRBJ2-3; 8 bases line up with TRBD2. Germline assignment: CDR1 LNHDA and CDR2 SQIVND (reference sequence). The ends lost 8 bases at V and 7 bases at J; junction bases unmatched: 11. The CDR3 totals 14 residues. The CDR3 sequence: CASLSNGGANTQYF. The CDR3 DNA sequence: TGTGCCAGTCTCAGTAACGGGGGGGCGAATACGCAGTATTTT. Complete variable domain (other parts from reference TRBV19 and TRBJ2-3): DGGITQSPKYLFRKEGQNVTLSCEQNLNHDAMYWYRQDPGQGLRLIYYSQIVNDFQKGDIAEGYSVSREKKESFPLTVTSAQKNPTAFYLCASLSNGGANTQYFGPGTRLTVL.

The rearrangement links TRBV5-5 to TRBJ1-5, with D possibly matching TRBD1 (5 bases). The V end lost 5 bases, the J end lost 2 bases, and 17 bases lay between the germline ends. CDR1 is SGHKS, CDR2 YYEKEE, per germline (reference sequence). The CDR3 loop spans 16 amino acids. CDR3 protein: CASSLFGGGGNQPQHF. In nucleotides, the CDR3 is TGTGCCAGCAGTCTCTTCGGGGGAGGAGGCAATCAGCCCCAGCATTTT.

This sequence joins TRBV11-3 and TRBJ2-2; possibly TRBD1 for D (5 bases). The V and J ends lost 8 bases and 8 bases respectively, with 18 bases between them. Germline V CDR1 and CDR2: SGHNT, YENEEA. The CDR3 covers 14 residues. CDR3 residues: CASYRGHGWGELFF. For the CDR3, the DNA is TGTGCCAGCTACAGAGGACACGGATGGGGGGAGCTGTTTTTT. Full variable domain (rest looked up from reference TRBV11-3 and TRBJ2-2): EAGVVQSPRYKIIEKKQPVAFWCNPISGHNTLYWYLQNLGQGPELLIRYENEEAVDDSQLPKDRFSAERLKGVDSTLKIQPAELGDSAVYLCASYRGHGWGELFFGEGSRLTVL.

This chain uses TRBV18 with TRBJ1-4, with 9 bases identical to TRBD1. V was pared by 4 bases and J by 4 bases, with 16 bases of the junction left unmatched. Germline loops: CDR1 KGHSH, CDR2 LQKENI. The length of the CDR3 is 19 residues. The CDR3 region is CASSREQGAIVRGNEKLFF. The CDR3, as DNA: TGTGCCAGCTCACGGGAACAGGGGGCGATTGTTCGTGGTAATGAAAAACTGTTTTTT.

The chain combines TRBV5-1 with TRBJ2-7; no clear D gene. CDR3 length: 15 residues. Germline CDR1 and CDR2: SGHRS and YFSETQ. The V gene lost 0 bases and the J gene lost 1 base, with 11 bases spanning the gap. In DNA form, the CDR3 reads TGCGCCAGCAGCTTGGAGGCCTTACCTTCCTACGAGCAGTACTTC. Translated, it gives CASSLEALPSYEQYF. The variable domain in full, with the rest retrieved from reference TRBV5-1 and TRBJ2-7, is KAGVTQTPRYLIKTRGQQVTLSCSPISGHRSVSWYQQTPGQGLQFLFEYFSETQRNKGNFPGRFSGRQFSNSRSEMNVSTLELGDSALYLCASSLEALPSYEQYFGPGTRLTVT.

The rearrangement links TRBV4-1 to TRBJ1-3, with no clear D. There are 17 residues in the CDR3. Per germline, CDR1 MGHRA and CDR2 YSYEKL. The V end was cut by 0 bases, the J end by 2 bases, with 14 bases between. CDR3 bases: TGCGCCAGCAGCCAAGATACGCTAGCGATAGCTGGAAACACCATATATTTT. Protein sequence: CASSQDTLAIAGNTIYF.

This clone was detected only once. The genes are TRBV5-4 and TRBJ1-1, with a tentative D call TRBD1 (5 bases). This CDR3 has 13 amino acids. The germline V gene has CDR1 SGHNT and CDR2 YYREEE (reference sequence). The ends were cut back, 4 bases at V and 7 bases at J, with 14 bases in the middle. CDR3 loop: CASSPPPGGEAFF. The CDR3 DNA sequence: TGTGCCAGCAGCCCCCCTCCGGGGGGTGAAGCTTTCTTT.

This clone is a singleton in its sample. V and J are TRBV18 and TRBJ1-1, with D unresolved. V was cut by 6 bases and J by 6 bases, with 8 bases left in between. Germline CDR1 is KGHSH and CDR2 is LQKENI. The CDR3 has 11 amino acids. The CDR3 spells CASSRRAEAFF. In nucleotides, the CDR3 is TGTGCCAGCTCCCGGAGGGCTGAAGCTTTCTTT.

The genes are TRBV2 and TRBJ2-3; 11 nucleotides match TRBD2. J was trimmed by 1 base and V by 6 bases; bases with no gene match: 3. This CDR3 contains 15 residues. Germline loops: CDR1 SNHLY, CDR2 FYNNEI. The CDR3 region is CASSPTSGGTDTQYF. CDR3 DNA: TGTGCCAGCAGCCCGACTAGCGGGGGCACAGATACGCAGTATTTT.

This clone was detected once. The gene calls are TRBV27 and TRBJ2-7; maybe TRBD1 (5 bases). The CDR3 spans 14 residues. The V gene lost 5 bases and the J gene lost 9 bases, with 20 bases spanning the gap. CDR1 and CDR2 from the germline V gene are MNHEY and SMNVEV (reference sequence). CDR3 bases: TGTGCCAGCAGTCCCTCCCAAGGACACCGCCGGCAGTACTTC. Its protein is CASSPSQGHRRQYF.

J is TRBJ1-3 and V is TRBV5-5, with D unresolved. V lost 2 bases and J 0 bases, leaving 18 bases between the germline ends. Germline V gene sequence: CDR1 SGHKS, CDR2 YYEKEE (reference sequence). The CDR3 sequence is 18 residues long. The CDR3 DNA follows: TGTGCCAGCAGCTTAGGCAGTGGGTCACAGTTCTCTGGAAACACCATATATTTT. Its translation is CASSLGSGSQFSGNTIYF. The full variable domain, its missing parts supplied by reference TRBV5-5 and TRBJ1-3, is DAGVTQSPTHLIKTRGQQVTLRCSPISGHKSVSWYQQVLGQGPQFIFQYYEKEERGRGNFPDRFSARQFPNYSSELNVNALLLGDSALYLCASSLGSGSQFSGNTIYFGEGSWLTVV.

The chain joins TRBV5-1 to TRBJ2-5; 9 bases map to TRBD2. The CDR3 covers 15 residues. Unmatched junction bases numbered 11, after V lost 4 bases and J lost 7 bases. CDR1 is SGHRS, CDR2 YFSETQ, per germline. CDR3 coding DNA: TGCGCCAGCAGCCCTGGTCGGGCGGGAGGGATGACCCAGTACTTC. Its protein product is CASSPGRAGGMTQYF.

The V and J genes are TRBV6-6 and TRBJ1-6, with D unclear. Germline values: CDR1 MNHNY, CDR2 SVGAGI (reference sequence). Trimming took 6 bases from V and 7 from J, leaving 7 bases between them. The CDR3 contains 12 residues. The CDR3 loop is CASRKTNSPLHF. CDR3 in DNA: TGTGCCAGCAGAAAGACGAATTCACCCCTCCACTTT.

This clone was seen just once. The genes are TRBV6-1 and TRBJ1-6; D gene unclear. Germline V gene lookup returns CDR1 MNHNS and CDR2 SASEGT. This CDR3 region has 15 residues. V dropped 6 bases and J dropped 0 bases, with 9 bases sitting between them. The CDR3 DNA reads TGTGCCAGCAGCAGCAGAGTCTCCTATAATTCACCCCTCCACTTT. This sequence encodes CASSSRVSYNSPLHF.

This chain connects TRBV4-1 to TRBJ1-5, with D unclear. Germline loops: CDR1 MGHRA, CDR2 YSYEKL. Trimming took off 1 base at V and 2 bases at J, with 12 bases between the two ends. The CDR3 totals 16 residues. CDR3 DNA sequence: TGCGCCAGCAGCCAAGTCGAGGGCTTCGGCAATCAGCCCCAGCATTTT. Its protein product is CASSQVEGFGNQPQHF.

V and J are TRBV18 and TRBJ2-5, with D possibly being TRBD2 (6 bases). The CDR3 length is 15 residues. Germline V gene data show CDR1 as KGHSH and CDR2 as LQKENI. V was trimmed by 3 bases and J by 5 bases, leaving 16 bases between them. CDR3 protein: CASSPPSGEAETQYF. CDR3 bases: TGTGCCAGCTCACCTCCCAGTGGGGAGGCGGAGACCCAGTACTTC.

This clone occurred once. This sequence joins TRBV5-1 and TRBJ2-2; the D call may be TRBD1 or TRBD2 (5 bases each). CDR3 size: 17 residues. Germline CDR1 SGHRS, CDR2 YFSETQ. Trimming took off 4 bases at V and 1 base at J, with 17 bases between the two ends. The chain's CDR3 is CASSTGSSGGNTGELFF. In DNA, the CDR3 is TGCGCCAGCAGCACGGGGTCCTCTGGGGGGAACACCGGGGAGCTGTTTTTT.

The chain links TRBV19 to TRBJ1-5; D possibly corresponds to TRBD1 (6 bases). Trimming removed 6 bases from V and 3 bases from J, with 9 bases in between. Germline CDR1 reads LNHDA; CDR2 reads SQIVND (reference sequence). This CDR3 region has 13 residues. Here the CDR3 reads CASRWGLNQPQHF. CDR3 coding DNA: TGTGCCAGTAGATGGGGGCTCAATCAGCCCCAGCATTTT.

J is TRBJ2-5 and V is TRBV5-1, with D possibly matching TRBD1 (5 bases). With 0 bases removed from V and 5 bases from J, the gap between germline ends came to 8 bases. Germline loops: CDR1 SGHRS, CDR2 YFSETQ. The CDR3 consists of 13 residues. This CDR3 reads CASSLGGRETQYF. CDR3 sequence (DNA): TGCGCCAGCAGCTTGGGGGGCAGGGAGACCCAGTACTTC.

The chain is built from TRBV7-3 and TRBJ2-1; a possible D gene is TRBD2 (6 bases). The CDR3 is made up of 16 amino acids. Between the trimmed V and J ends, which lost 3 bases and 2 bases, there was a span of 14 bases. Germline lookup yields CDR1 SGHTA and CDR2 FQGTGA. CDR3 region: CASSFPGGAPYNEQFF. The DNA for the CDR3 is TGTGCCAGCAGCTTCCCCGGCGGGGCCCCCTACAATGAGCAGTTCTTC.

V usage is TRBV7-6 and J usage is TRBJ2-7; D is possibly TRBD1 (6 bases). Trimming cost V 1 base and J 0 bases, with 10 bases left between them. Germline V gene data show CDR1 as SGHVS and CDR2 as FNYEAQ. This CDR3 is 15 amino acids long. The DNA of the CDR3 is TGTGCCAGCAGCTTAGGGGCAGGGGCCTCCTACGAGCAGTACTTC. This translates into CASSLGAGASYEQYF. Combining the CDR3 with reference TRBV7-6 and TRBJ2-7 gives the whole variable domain GAGVSQSPRYKVTKRGQDVALRCDPISGHVSLYWYRQALGQGPEFLTYFNYEAQQDKSGLPNDRFSAERPEGSISTLTIQRTEQRDSAMYRCASSLGAGASYEQYFGPGTRLTVT.

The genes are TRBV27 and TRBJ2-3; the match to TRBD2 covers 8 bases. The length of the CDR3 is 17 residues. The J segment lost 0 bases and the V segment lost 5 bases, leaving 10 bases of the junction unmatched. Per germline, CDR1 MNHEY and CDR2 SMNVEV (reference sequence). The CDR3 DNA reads TGTGCCAGCAGTCCCTGGACTAGCTTCTCTAGCACAGATACGCAGTATTTT. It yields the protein CASSPWTSFSSTDTQYF.

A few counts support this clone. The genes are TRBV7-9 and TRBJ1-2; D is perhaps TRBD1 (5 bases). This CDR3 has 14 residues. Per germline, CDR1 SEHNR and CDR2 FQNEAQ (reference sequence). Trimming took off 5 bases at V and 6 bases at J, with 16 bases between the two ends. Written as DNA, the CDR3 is TGTGCCAGCAGCCGAGCTGGGGGAGAGGATGGCTACACCTTC. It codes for CASSRAGGEDGYTF.

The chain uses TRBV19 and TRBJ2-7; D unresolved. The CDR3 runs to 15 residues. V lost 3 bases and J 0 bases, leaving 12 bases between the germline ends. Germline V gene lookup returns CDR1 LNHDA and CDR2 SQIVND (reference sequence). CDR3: CASSIGRFTSYEQYF. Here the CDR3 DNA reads TGTGCCAGTAGTATTGGACGGTTTACCTCCTACGAGCAGTACTTC.

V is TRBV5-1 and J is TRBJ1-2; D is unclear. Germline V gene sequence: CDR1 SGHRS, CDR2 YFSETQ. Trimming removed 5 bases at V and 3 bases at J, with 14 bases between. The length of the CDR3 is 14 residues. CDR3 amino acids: CASREAGEDYGYTF. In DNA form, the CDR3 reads TGCGCCAGCAGGGAAGCCGGGGAAGACTATGGCTACACCTTC.

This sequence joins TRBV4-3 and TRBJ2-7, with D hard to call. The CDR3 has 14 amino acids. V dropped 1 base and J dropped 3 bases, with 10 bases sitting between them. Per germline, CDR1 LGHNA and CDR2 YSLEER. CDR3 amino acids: CASSQGDAFYEQYF. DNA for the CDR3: TGCGCCAGCAGCCAAGGCGACGCATTCTACGAGCAGTACTTC.